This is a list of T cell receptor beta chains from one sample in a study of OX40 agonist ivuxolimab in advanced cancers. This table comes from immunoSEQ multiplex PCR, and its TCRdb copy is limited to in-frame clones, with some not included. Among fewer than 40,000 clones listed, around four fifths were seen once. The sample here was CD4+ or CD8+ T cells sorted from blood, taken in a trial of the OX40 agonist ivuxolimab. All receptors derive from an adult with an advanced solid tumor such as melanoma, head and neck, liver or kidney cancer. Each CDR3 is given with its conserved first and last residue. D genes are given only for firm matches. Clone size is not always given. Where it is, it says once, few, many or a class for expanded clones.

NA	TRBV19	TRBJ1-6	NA	TGTGCCAGCGGACCCAAAAAGAGCTCCTATAATTCACCCCTCCACTTT	CASGPKKSSYNSPLHF
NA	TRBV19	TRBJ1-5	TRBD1	TGTGCCAGTAGTCCAACGGACAGGGGGAATAGCAATCAGCCCCAGCATTTT	CASSPTDRGNSNQPQHF
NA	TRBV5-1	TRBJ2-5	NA	TGCGCCAGCAGCTTGGGTAGGCAGAACAAGGGGGAGACCCAGTACTTC	CASSLGRQNKGETQYF
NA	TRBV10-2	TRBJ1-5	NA	TGCGCCAGCAGTCCGAATCAGCCCCAGCATTTT	CASSPNQPQHF
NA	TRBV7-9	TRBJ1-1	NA	TGTGCCAGCAGCTTAACCGGGACTCCAAGCCGGGCTTTCTTT	CASSLTGTPSRAFF
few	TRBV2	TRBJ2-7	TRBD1	TGTGCCAGCGATGAGGGGACAGCGACCTACGAGCAGTACTTC	CASDEGTATYEQYF
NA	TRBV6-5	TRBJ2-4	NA	TGTGCCAGCAGTGCATATCATCTAGCCAAAAACATTCAGTACTTC	CASSAYHLAKNIQYF
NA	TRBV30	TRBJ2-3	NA	TGTGCCTGGAGTCGTGGTACTAGCACAGATACGCAGTATTTT	CAWSRGTSTDTQYF
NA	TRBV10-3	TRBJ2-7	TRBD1	TGTGCCATCAGCCCGGGACAGGCGGCCTACGAGCAGTACTTC	CAISPGQAAYEQYF
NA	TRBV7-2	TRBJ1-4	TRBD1	TGTGCCAGCAGCCAGGAACAGGGGGCTTGGGAAAAACTGTTTTTT	CASSQEQGAWEKLFF
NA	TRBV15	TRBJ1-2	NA	TGTGCCACCAGCCGTATCGACTTCGCGTGGAACTATGGCTACACCTTC	CATSRIDFAWNYGYTF
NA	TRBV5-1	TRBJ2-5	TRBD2	TGCGCCAGCAGCTTGGCCGGGACTAGCACGGAGACCCAGTACTTC	CASSLAGTSTETQYF
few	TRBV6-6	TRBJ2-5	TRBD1	TGTGCCAGCAGTAACACAGGGGGCGCGGAGACCCAGTACTTC	CASSNTGGAETQYF
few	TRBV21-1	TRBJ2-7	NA	TGTGCCAGCAGCAGCGGGGCCCACAGAGACGAGCAGTACTTC	CASSSGAHRDEQYF
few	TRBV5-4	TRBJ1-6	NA	TGTGCCAGCAGCTTAAAAGAGGTTCTATCTTCACCCCTCCACTTT	CASSLKEVLSSPLHF
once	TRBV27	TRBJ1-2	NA	TGTGCCAGCAGTTTTAAGGGATATGGCTACACCTTC	CASSFKGYGYTF
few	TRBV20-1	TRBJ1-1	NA	TGCAGTGGACAGAAGAACACTGAAGCTTTCTTT	CSGQKNTEAFF
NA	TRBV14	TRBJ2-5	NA	TGTGCCAGCAGCCAAGGCTCTGCAACGACCCAGTACTTC	CASSQGSATTQYF
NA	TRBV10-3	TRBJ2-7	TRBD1	TGTGCCATCACCCCCGGGACAGGGATTGGAGAGCAGTACTTC	CAITPGTGIGEQYF
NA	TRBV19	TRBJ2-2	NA	TGTGCCAGTAATGGCAGAACGAACACCGGGGAGCTGTTTTTT	CASNGRTNTGELFF
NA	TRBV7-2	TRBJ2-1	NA	TGTGCCAGCAGTTTGGATACTGGCAGGGTCAATGAGCAGTTCTTC	CASSLDTGRVNEQFF
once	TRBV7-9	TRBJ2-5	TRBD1	TGTGCCAGCACAGGGGGTCCGGAGACCCAGTACTTC	CASTGGPETQYF
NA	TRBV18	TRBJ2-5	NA	TGTGCCAGCTCACCCCGGGACGGCGTCCAAGAGACCCAGTACTTC	CASSPRDGVQETQYF
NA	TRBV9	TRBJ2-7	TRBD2	TGTGCCAGCAGCCGGACTAGCGGGTCCTACGAGCAGTACTTC	CASSRTSGSYEQYF
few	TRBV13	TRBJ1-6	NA	TGTGCCAGCAGCTCCCAGGGGTTCCACTATAATTCACCCCTCCACTTT	CASSSQGFHYNSPLHF
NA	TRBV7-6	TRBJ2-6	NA	TGTGCCAGCAGCTTATACATCTCTGGGGCCAACGTCCTGACTTTC	CASSLYISGANVLTF
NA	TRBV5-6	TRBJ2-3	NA	TGTGCCAGCAGTTCAATGGGTACAGATACGCAGTATTTT	CASSSMGTDTQYF
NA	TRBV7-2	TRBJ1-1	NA	TGTGCCAGCAGCTTAGCTAGTCAACTAATGAACACTGAAGCTTTCTTT	CASSLASQLMNTEAFF
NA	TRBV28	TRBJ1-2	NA	TGTGCCAGCAGCTTTGGGCGGGGACCGACCTATGGCTACACCTTC	CASSFGRGPTYGYTF
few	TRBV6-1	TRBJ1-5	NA	TGTGCCAGCCTATTACAGGGAGGCAATCAGCCCCAGCATTTT	CASLLQGGNQPQHF
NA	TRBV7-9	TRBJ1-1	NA	TGTGCCAGCAGCTTCACCTCAGAGAACACTGAAGCTTTCTTT	CASSFTSENTEAFF
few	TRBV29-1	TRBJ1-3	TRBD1	TGCAGCGCGTCGGGACAGACTCTTGGAAACACCATATATTTT	CSASGQTLGNTIYF
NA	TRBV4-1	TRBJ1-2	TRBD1	TGCGCCAGCAGCCGGGAGGGACAGAGATATGGCTACACCTTC	CASSREGQRYGYTF
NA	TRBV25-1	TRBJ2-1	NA	TGTGCCAGCAGTGATCGCCGGGATGAGCAGTTCTTC	CASSDRRDEQFF
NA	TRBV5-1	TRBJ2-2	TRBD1	TGCGCCAGCAGGCGGACAGGGTCGGTCGGGGAGCTGTTTTTT	CASRRTGSVGELFF
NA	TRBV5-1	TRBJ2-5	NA	TGCGCCAGCAGCTTCGATGGGGGCAGTCCCCAAGAGACCCAGTACTTC	CASSFDGGSPQETQYF
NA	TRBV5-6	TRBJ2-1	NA	TGTGCCAGCAGCTTCGCGAAGCTAGGGTACAATGAGCAGTTCTTC	CASSFAKLGYNEQFF
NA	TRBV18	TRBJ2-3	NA	TGTGCCAGCTCAACTGCAGGTCTGCAGGCAGATACGCAGTATTTT	CASSTAGLQADTQYF
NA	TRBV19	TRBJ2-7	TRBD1	TGTGCCAGTAGTATTCGGACAGGGTTTGGCTACGAGCAGTACTTC	CASSIRTGFGYEQYF
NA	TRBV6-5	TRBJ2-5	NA	TGTGCCAGCAGTTACTCGATTCACGGAAAAGAGACCCAGTACTTC	CASSYSIHGKETQYF
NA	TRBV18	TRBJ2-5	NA	TGTGCCAGCTCACCGGCCAGGCAAGAGACCCAGTACTTC	CASSPARQETQYF
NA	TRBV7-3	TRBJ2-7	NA	TGTGCCAGCAGCTTAACGCCAGGGTACGAGCAGTACTTC	CASSLTPGYEQYF
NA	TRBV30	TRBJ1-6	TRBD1	TGTGCCTGGACTTACCGGGACAGGTTCAATTCACCCCTCCACTTT	CAWTYRDRFNSPLHF
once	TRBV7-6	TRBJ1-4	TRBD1	TGTGCCAGCAGCTTAGCCAGGGGGGAAAAACTGTTTTTT	CASSLARGEKLFF
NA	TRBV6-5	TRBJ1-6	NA	TGTGCCAGCAGTTACGGGTTTAATTCACCCCTCCACTTT	CASSYGFNSPLHF
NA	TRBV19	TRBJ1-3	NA	TGTGCCAGTAGCCGGGAGCGGGGGACTGGAAACACCATATATTTT	CASSRERGTGNTIYF
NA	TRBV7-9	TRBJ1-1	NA	TGTGCCAGCGGAATAAACACTGAAGCTTTCTTT	CASGINTEAFF
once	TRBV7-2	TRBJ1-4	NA	TGTGCCAGCAGCTTAGGTCGGGACAAGAATGAAAAACTGTTTTTT	CASSLGRDKNEKLFF
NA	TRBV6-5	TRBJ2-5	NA	TGTGCCAGCAGTCAGGAAGAGACCCAGTACTTC	CASSQEETQYF
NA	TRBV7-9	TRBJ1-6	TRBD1	TGTGCCATGACAGGGGCCAATTCACCCCTCCACTTT	CAMTGANSPLHF
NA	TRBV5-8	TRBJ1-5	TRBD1	TGTGCCAGCAGCTTTCCGGACAGGGTGAATCAGCCCCAGCATTTT	CASSFPDRVNQPQHF
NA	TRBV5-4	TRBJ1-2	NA	TGTGCCAGCAGCTTGCGCCGGTTCAACTATGGCTACACCTTC	CASSLRRFNYGYTF
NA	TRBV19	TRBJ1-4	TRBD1	TGTGCCAGTAGTATTCGAGACAGGGAGGAAAAACTGTTTTTT	CASSIRDREEKLFF
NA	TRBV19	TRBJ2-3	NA	TGTGCCAGCAGATCCAATGAGGGGCAATCAGATACGCAGTATTTT	CASRSNEGQSDTQYF
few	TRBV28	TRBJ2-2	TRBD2	TGTGCCAGCAGAAGCGGGGGGTCCGGGGAGCTGTTTTTT	CASRSGGSGELFF